This T cell receptor (beta chain) derives from a study of blood T cells in healthy people across ages. Study-wide points: Higher diversity, along with more naive CD4+ cells, distinguished long-lived donors from aged donors.

Remarks on this clonotype: Its antigen is undetermined.

The second PCR ran about 6 to 11 cycles with a sample-barcoded 5' primer and J-beta primers. The authors tagged each cDNA molecule using a template-switch adaptor with 12 random nucleotides. The study obtained at least 3 million CDR3-containing paired-end reads from every sample. Via MiXCR, TCRdb re-called the 5' RACE reads, giving one row per CDR3 protein. Seen here are some 1.4 million distinct CDR3 sequences, roughly 40% observed once, and the top ten hold around 8%. Germline V gene sequence: CDR1 MNHNS, CDR2 SASEGT. The CDR3 sequence is 15 residues long. V lost 4 bases, J lost 9 bases, and 7 bases stayed unmatched. The people who gave samples were healthy Caucasians from Russia, aged about 6 to 100.

Specimen: blood. The V and J genes are TRBV6-1 and TRBJ2-1, with 12 positions matching TRBD2. The TCR sequence derives from a woman in her late teens or twenties in good health. CDR3 residues: CASSGTSGNRREQFF. The CDR3 region has the DNA TGTGCCAGCAGTGGGACTAGCGGGAATCGTCGTGAGCAGTTCTTC.